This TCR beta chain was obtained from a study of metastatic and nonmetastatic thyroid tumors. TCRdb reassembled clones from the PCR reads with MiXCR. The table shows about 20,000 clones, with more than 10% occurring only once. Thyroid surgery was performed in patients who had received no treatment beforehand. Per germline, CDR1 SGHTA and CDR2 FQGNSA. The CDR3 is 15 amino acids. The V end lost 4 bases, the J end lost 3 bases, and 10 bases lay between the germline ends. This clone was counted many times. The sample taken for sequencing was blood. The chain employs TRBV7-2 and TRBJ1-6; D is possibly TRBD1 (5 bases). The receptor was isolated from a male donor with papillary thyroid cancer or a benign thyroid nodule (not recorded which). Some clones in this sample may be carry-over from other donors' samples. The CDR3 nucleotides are TGTGCCAGCAGCTCGGGGACGCTCTATAATTCACCCCTCCACTTT. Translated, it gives CASSSGTLYNSPLHF.